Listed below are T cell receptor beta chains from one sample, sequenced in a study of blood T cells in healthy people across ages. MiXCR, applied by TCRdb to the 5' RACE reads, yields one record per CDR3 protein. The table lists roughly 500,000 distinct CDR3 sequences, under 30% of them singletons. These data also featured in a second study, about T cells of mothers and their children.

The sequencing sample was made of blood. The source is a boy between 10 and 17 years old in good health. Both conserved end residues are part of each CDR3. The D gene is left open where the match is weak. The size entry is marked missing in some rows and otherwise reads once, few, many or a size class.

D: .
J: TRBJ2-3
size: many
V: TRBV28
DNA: TGTGCCAGCAGTCTTCAGATAGATACGCAGTATTTT
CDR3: CASSLQIDTQYF

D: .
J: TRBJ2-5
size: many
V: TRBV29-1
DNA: TGCAGCGTTGAAGGCCGGGACCGGAACCAAGAGACCCAGTACTTC
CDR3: CSVEGRDRNQETQYF

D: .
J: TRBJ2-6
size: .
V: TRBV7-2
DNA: TGTGCCAGCAGCTCCGCCGGGAGTGGGGCCAACGTCCTGACTTTC
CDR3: CASSSAGSGANVLTF

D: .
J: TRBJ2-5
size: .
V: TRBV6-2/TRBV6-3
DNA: TGTGCCAGCAGTTACACCGGGACCGATCGAGAGACCCAGTACTTC
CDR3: CASSYTGTDRETQYF

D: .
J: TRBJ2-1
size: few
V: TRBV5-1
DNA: TGCGCCAGCAGCTTTACCCCCGGGACCTCTTACAATGAGCAGTTCTTT
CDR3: CASSFTPGTSYNEQFF

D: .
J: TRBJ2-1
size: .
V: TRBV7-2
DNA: TGTGCCAGCAGCTTAGAGGGTTTATGGAATGAGCAGTTCTTC
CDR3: CASSLEGLWNEQFF

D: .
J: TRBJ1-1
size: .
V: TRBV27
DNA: TGTGCCAGCAGTTTTAAGGGGGTCGTTGCTGAAGCTTTCTTT
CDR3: CASSFKGVVAEAFF

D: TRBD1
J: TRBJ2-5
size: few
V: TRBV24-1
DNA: TGTGCCACCAGTGATCCTCCAGGGGGTGGAGAGACCCAGTACTTC
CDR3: CATSDPPGGGETQYF

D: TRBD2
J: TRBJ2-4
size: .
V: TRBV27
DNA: TGTGCCAGCAGTCCATCTCGACTAGCGGGGGGGCGTGGGGGAAACATTCAGTACTTC
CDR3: CASSPSRLAGGRGGNIQYF

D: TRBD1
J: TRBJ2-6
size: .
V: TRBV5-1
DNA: TGCGCCAGCAGCTATGGACAGGGGACATCTGGGGCCAACGCCCTGACTTTC
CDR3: CASSYGQGTSGANALTF